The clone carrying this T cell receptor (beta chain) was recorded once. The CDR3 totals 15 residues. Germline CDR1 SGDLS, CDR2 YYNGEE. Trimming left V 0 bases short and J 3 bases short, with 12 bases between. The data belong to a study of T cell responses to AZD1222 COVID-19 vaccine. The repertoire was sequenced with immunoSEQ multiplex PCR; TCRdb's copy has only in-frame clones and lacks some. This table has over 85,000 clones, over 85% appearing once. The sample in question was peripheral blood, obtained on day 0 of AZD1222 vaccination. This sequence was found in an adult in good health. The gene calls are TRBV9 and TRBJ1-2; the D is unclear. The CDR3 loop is CASSVVDGLDYGYTF. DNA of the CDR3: TGTGCCAGCAGCGTAGTTGACGGGTTGGACTATGGCTACACCTTC.